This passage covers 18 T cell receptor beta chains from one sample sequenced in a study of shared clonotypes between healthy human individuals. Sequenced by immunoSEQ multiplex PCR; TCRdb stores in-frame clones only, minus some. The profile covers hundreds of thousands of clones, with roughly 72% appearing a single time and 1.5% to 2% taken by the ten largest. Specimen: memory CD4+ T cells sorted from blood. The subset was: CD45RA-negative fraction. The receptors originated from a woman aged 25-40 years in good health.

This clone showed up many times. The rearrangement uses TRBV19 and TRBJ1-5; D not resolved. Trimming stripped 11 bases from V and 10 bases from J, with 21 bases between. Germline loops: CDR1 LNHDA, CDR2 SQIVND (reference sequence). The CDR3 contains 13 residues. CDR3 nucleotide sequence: TGTGCCTTTCAACTGGGGTACGAGGGACCCCAGCATTTT. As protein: CAFQLGYEGPQHF.

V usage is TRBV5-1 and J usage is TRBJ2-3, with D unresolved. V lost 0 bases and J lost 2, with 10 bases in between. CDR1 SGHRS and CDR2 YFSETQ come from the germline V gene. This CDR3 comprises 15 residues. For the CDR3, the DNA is TGCGCCAGCAGCTTGGATAACTCCGTCACAGATACGCAGTATTTT. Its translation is CASSLDNSVTDTQYF.

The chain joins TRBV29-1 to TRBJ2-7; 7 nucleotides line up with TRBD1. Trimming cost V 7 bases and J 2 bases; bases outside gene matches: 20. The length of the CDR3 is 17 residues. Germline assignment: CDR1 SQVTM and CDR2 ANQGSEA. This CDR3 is CSEAPGTVTREPYEQYF. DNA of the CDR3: TGCAGCGAGGCCCCCGGGACAGTTACCAGGGAACCCTACGAGCAGTACTTC.

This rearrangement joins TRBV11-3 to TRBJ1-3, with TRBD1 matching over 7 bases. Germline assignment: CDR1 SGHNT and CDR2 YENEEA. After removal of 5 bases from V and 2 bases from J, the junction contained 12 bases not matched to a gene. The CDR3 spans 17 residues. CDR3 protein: CASSAGGNRGPGNTIYF. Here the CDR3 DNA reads TGTGCCAGCAGCGCAGGGGGTAACAGGGGACCTGGAAACACCATATATTTT.

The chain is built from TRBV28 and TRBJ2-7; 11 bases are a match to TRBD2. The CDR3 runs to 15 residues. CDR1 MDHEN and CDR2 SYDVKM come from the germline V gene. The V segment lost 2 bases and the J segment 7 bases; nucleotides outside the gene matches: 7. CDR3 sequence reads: CASSLKASGRREQYF. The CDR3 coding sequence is TGTGCCAGCAGTTTAAAGGCTAGCGGGAGGAGGGAGCAGTACTTC.

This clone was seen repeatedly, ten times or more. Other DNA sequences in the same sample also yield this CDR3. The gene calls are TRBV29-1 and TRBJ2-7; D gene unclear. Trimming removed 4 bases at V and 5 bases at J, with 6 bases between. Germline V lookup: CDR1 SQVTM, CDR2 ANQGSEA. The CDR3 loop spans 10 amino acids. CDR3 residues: CSVGTDEQYF. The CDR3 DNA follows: TGCAGCGTTGGGACCGACGAGCAGTACTTC.

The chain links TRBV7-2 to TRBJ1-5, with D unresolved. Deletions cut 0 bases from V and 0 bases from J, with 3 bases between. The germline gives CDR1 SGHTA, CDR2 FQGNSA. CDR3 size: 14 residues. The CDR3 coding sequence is TGTGCCAGCAGCTTAGCCTTTAGCAATCAGCCCCAGCATTTT. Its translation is CASSLAFSNQPQHF.

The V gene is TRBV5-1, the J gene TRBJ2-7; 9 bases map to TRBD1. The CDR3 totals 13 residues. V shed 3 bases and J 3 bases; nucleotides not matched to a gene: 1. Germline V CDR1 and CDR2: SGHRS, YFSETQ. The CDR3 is CASSSTGGYEQYF. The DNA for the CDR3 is TGCGCCAGCAGCTCGACAGGGGGCTACGAGCAGTACTTC.

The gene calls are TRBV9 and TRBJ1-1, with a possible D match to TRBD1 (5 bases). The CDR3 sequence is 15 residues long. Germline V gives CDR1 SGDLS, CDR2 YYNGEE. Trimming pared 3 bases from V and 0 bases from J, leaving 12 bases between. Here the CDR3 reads CASSDPGQMNTEAFF. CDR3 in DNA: TGTGCCAGCAGCGATCCAGGGCAAATGAACACTGAAGCTTTCTTT.

The CDR3 loop reads CASRHSGQDTQYF. CDR3 DNA sequence: TGTGCCAGCAGACATAGTGGCCAAGATACGCAGTATTTT. This rearrangement joins TRBV6-5 to TRBJ2-3; no reliable D call. Trimming removed 6 bases from V and 5 bases from J, with 12 bases in between. CDR3 length: 13 residues. The V gene's germline CDR1 is MNHEY and CDR2 SVGAGI.

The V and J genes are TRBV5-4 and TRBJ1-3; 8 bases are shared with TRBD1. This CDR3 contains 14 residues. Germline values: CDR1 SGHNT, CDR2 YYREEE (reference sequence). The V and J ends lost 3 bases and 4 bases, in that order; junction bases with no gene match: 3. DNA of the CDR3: TGTGCCAGCAGCTGGACAGGGTACGGAAACACCATATATTTT. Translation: CASSWTGYGNTIYF.

CDR3 in DNA: TGCGCCAGCAGCCAAGAGACAGGGATTTACACTGAAGCTTTCTTT. Protein: CASSQETGIYTEAFF. The chain recombines TRBV5-1 with TRBJ1-1; the match to TRBD1 covers 7 bases. This CDR3 is 15 amino acids long. The germline gives CDR1 SGHRS, CDR2 YFSETQ. V was clipped by 4 bases and J by 3 bases; unmatched bases: 9.

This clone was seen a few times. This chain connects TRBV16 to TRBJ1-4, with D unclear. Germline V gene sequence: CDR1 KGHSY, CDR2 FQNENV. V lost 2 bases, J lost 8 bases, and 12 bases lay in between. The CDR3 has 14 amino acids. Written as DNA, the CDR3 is TGTGCCAGCAGCCAAGGAGGAGGAGGAGAAAAACTGTTTTTT. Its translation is CASSQGGGGEKLFF. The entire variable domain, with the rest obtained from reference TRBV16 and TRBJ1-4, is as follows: GEEVAQTPKHLVRGEGQKAKLYCAPIKGHSYVFWYQQVLKNEFKFLISFQNENVFDETGMPKERFSAKCLPNSPCSLEIQATKLEDSAVYFCASSQGGGGEKLFFGSGTQLSVL.

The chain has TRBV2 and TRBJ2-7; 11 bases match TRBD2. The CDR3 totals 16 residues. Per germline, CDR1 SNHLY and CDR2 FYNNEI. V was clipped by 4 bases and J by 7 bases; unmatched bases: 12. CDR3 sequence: CASSAQLAGVLREQYF. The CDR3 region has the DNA TGTGCCAGCAGTGCCCAACTAGCGGGGGTGCTACGGGAGCAGTACTTC. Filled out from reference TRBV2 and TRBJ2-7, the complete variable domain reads EPEVTQTPSHQVTQMGQEVILRCVPISNHLYFYWYRQILGQKVEFLVSFYNNEISEKSEIFDDQFSVERPDGSNFTLKIRSTKLEDSAMYFCASSAQLAGVLREQYFGPGTRLTVT.

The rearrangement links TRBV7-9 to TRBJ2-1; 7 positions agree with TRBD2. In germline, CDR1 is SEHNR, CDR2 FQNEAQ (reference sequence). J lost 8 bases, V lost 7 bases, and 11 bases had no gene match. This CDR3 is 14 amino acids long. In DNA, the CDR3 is TGTGCCAGCATAACAGCGGGATTGGGCGATGAGCAGTTCTTC. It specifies CASITAGLGDEQFF.

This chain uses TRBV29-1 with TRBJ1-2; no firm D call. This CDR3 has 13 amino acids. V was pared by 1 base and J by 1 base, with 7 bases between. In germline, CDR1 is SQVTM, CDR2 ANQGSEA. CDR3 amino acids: CSVEGGDNYGYTF. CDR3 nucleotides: TGCAGCGTTGAAGGGGGTGATAACTATGGCTACACCTTC. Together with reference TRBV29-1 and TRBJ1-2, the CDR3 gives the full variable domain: SAVISQKPSRDICQRGTSLTIQCQVDSQVTMMFWYRQQPGQSLTLIATANQGSEATYESGFVIDKFPISRPNLTFSTLTVSNMSPEDSSIYLCSVEGGDNYGYTFGSGTRLTVV.

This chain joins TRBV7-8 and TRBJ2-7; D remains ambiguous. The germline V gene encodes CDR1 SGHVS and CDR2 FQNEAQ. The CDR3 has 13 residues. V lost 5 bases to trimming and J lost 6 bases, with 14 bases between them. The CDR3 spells CASSPSPRSEQYF. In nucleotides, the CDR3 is TGTGCCAGCAGCCCCAGTCCCCGAAGCGAGCAGTACTTC.

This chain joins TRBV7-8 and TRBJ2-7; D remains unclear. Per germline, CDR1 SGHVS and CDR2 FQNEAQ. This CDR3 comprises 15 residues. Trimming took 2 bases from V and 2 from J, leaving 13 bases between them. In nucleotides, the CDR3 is TGTGCCAGCAGCTTATCGGATACATACCCCTACGAGCAGTACTTC. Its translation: CASSLSDTYPYEQYF.